A single TCR beta chain is shown here with its context. Its antigen is as yet unknown. TCRdb reprocessed the 5' RACE reads with MiXCR, giving one entry per CDR3 protein. The sample consists of under 250,000 distinct CDR3 sequences, roughly 32% of them appearing once. This sample was taken from a study of CD8 T cells in ankylosing spondylitis. Study conclusions and caveats: A TCR beta motif of 7 or 8 highly homologous variants appeared characteristic of ankylosing spondylitis blood. As reported, disease-linked clones showed significant enrichment in matched ankylosing spondylitis synovial fluid.

The CDR3 length is 13 residues. V lost 6 bases, J lost 7 bases, and 6 bases stayed unmatched. Germline CDR1 reads SQVTM; CDR2 reads ANQGSEA. This clonotype was obtained from a male donor with ankylosing spondylitis or in good health (not recorded which). This chain links TRBV29-1 with TRBJ2-1; TRBD1 agrees at 10 bases. Sequenced sample: blood, either unsorted or a sorted T cell fraction (not recorded which). The CDR3 loop reads CSVGTGVRNEQFF. The CDR3 DNA reads as TGCAGCGTCGGGACAGGGGTGAGGAATGAGCAGTTCTTC.